These T cell receptor beta chains were read from a single sample in a study of T-cell reconstitution after alpha-beta-depleted transplantation in children. TCRdb itself ran the PCR reads through MiXCR, one entry per CDR3 protein. The sample consists of 700,000 to 950,000 distinct CDR3 sequences, roughly 15% of them appearing once. The sample in question was PBMCs, mostly from graft donor cells, obtained 360 days after TCRalphabeta/CD19-depleted stem cell transplant. All receptors come from a male patient aged 5 to 17 who had a stem cell transplant for acute lymphoblastic leukemia, so the T cells may come from the graft donor. The CDR3 runs from the conserved cysteine through the conserved F or W. Fields, in order: J gene, V gene, CDR3 protein.

J: TRBJ1-1
V: TRBV18
CDR3: CASSPPKGANREMNTEAFF

J: TRBJ1-2
V: TRBV5-1
CDR3: CASSLLQGFDGYTF

J: TRBJ1-1
V: TRBV12-3/TRBV12-4
CDR3: CASRETVGYTEAFF

J: TRBJ2-5
V: TRBV4-1
CDR3: CASSLMTSGGETQYF

J: TRBJ2-1
V: TRBV4-1
CDR3: CASSPPLRVNEQFF

J: TRBJ2-5
V: TRBV5-1
CDR3: CASSYSQGKETQYF

J: TRBJ1-1
V: TRBV10-3
CDR3: CAIRDRGNTEAFF

J: TRBJ2-7
V: TRBV23-1
CDR3: CARRAGHEQYF

J: TRBJ2-7
V: TRBV13
CDR3: CASSSAPPGLAYEQYF

J: TRBJ2-7
V: TRBV7-9
CDR3: CASFAGAGEQYF

J: TRBJ2-7
V: TRBV28
CDR3: CASRWRGTYEQYF

J: TRBJ1-1
V: TRBV19
CDR3: CASTDRMNTEAFF

J: TRBJ2-7
V: TRBV12-3/TRBV12-4
CDR3: CASSYPAGFYEQYF

J: TRBJ1-2
V: TRBV5-1
CDR3: CASSPGQGLYTF

J: TRBJ2-3
V: TRBV2
CDR3: CASSDPGHNTDTQYF

J: TRBJ2-6
V: TRBV9
CDR3: CASTRGDFFGANVLTF

J: TRBJ2-5
V: TRBV24-1
CDR3: CATSDFRRGETQYF

J: TRBJ2-3
V: TRBV5-1
CDR3: CASSRGLAGTTDTQYF

J: TRBJ2-1
V: TRBV20-1
CDR3: CSARDARGLYNEQFF

J: TRBJ2-1
V: TRBV14
CDR3: CASSHPGTSRSSYNEQFF

J: TRBJ2-1
V: TRBV5-1
CDR3: CASSLIDEQFF

J: TRBJ1-4
V: TRBV7-9
CDR3: CASSWDIPTNEKLFF

J: TRBJ2-6
V: TRBV3-1
CDR3: CASSPRGRAGANVLTF

J: TRBJ2-7
V: TRBV29-1
CDR3: CSAGPQGSEQYF

J: TRBJ1-1
V: TRBV29-1
CDR3: CSVEESGGHTEAFF

J: TRBJ2-7
V: TRBV5-1
CDR3: CASRPGTGGPYEQYF

J: TRBJ2-2
V: TRBV12-3/TRBV12-4
CDR3: CASSLARDRNTGELFF

J: TRBJ2-3
V: TRBV5-4
CDR3: CASSLMDRGTDTQYF

J: TRBJ2-1
V: TRBV11-2
CDR3: CASTPGGAEQFF

J: TRBJ1-4
V: TRBV29-1
CDR3: CSVAAGFDEKLFF

J: TRBJ2-3
V: TRBV12-3/TRBV12-4
CDR3: CASSFGGRRATDTQYF

J: TRBJ2-3
V: TRBV5-1
CDR3: CASSLQGAFADTQYF

J: TRBJ2-7
V: TRBV6-2/TRBV6-3
CDR3: CASRPLLAVNSYEQYF

J: TRBJ2-7
V: TRBV7-9
CDR3: CASSHPPLSYEQYF

J: TRBJ1-2
V: TRBV12-3/TRBV12-4
CDR3: CASSPNLAFYYGYTF

J: TRBJ2-5
V: TRBV4-1
CDR3: CASSQRGRETQYF

J: TRBJ2-4
V: TRBV28
CDR3: CASSQYLAKNIQYF

J: TRBJ2-7
V: TRBV12-3/TRBV12-4
CDR3: CASSPGTSGSGEQYF

J: TRBJ2-3
V: TRBV3-1
CDR3: CASSPRGVDTQYF

J: TRBJ2-4
V: TRBV5-1
CDR3: CAPKREGSLAKNIQYF

J: TRBJ2-3
V: TRBV9
CDR3: CASSARTGPADTQYF

J: TRBJ1-3
V: TRBV9
CDR3: CASSVVPRGRNTIYF

J: TRBJ2-1
V: TRBV12-3/TRBV12-4
CDR3: CASSFWSSGSWNEQFF

J: TRBJ1-4
V: TRBV14
CDR3: CASSNLGTTNEKLFF

J: TRBJ1-2
V: TRBV5-1
CDR3: CASRLTGAPVSYGYTF

J: TRBJ2-5
V: TRBV12-3/TRBV12-4
CDR3: CASNRGERETQYF

J: TRBJ2-3
V: TRBV12-3/TRBV12-4
CDR3: CASSFSGVADTQYF

J: TRBJ2-7
V: TRBV4-1
CDR3: CASSSAGRLSPSYEQYF

J: TRBJ2-7
V: TRBV10-3
CDR3: CAIQGGLSYEQYF

J: TRBJ2-1
V: TRBV6-5
CDR3: CASTLHRAASGRHEQFF

J: TRBJ2-1
V: TRBV11-2
CDR3: CASSLTSGSMNEQFF

J: TRBJ2-7
V: TRBV15
CDR3: CATRMDRGLRTSYEQYF

J: TRBJ2-5
V: TRBV9
CDR3: CASSVVGLETQYF